The 27 T cell receptor beta chains below all came from one sample that was sequenced in a study of T cell responses to AZD1222 COVID-19 vaccine. Measured with immunoSEQ multiplex PCR; TCRdb has only the in-frame clones, and not every one. The table records under 110,000 clones, roughly 88% of them present only once. The sample consisted of peripheral blood, taken 28 days after the second AZD1222 dose. These receptor sequences come from an adult who received the AZD1222 COVID-19 vaccine.

This clone was recorded at least ten times. The chain combines TRBV7-9 with TRBJ1-1; the D is unclear. The CDR3 has 13 amino acids. V was clipped by 5 bases and J by 8 bases, with 15 bases between them. Germline values: CDR1 SEHNR, CDR2 FQNEAQ (reference sequence). The CDR3 sequence: CASSPQWSKEAFF. The CDR3 bases are TGTGCCAGCAGCCCCCAGTGGAGCAAAGAAGCTTTCTTT. The full variable domain, with the rest looked up from reference TRBV7-9 and TRBJ1-1, is DTGVSQNPRHKITKRGQNVTFRCDPISEHNRLYWYRQTLGQGPEFLTYFQNEAQLEKSRLLSDRFSAERPKGSFSTLEIQRTEQGDSAMYLCASSPQWSKEAFFGQGTRLTVV.

The chain employs TRBV27 and TRBJ1-6, with D maybe TRBD1 (5 bases). This CDR3 region has 15 residues. With 0 bases removed from V and 9 bases from J, the gap between germline ends came to 12 bases. The germline V gene encodes CDR1 MNHEY and CDR2 SMNVEV (reference sequence). The CDR3 here is CASSLSPPGGSPLHF. The CDR3 bases are TGTGCCAGCAGTTTATCCCCTCCGGGGGGTTCACCCCTCCACTTT.

This clone was found once. The CDR3 region is CASSSSGTGGADTQYF. CDR3 bases: TGTGCCAGCAGCTCCTCCGGGACAGGGGGAGCAGATACGCAGTATTTT. The chain couples TRBV7-6 to TRBJ2-3; 11 nucleotides match TRBD1. J was trimmed by 4 bases and V by 4 bases; bases with no gene match: 7. This CDR3 is 16 amino acids long. Germline values: CDR1 SGHVS, CDR2 FNYEAQ.

The J gene is TRBJ1-3, the V gene TRBV9, with unresolved D. V was trimmed by 0 bases and J by 2 bases, leaving 6 bases between them. The CDR3 contains 14 residues. Germline CDR1 SGDLS, CDR2 YYNGEE. The CDR3 DNA sequence: TGTGCCAGCAGCGTAGGTGGGGCTGGAAACACCATATATTTT. Residues: CASSVGGAGNTIYF.

This clone was detected only once. The rearrangement uses TRBV18 and TRBJ1-1; D is possibly TRBD1 (5 bases). The CDR3 sequence is 14 residues long. The germline V gene has CDR1 KGHSH and CDR2 LQKENI. Trimming stripped 4 bases from V and 0 bases from J, with 9 bases between. CDR3 bases: TGTGCCAGCTCACGACAGCTCCTGAACACTGAAGCTTTCTTT. Translating gives CASSRQLLNTEAFF.

The chain couples TRBV28 to TRBJ2-7; D perhaps matches TRBD2 (5 bases). The V gene's germline CDR1 is MDHEN and CDR2 SYDVKM. V lost 2 bases and J lost 4, with 9 bases in between. The CDR3 runs 13 residues. The CDR3 spells CASSLRGFYEQYF. The CDR3 DNA follows: TGTGCCAGCAGTTTACGGGGTTTTTACGAGCAGTACTTC.

The rearrangement uses TRBV7-8 and TRBJ1-1; D is uncertain. CDR1 SGHVS and CDR2 FQNEAQ come from the germline V gene. CDR3 length equals 14 residues. The V gene lost 1 base and the J gene lost 5 bases, with 11 bases spanning the gap. CDR3 loop: CASSLGTYSTEAFF. CDR3 DNA sequence: TGTGCCAGCAGCTTAGGGACGTATTCAACTGAAGCTTTCTTT.

J is TRBJ2-1 and V is TRBV4-1; no firm D call. The CDR3 has 13 amino acids. Germline V gene data show CDR1 as MGHRA and CDR2 as YSYEKL. Trimming took 0 bases from V and 15 from J, leaving 15 bases between them. The chain's CDR3 is CASSQDSAVNGFF. The CDR3 coding sequence is TGCGCCAGCAGCCAAGATTCGGCCGTGAATGGGTTCTTC.

The rearrangement uses TRBV18 and TRBJ2-7; D gene uncertain. Trimming cost V 3 bases and J 0 bases, with 12 bases left between them. Germline V lookup: CDR1 KGHSH, CDR2 LQKENI. The CDR3 contains 15 residues. CDR3: CASSPGIQHSYEQYF. The CDR3 DNA reads as TGTGCCAGCTCACCGGGTATACAGCACTCCTACGAGCAGTACTTC.

This clone has only a few counts. The chain carries TRBV11-2 and TRBJ2-6; weak D call: TRBD2 (5 bases). V was shortened by 5 bases and J by 2 bases, with 10 bases between the two germline ends. There are 15 residues in the CDR3. Germline V gene data show CDR1 as SGHAT and CDR2 as FQNNGV. Here the CDR3 DNA reads TGTGCCAGCAGCGAGGGATGGGCTGGGGCCAACGTCCTGACTTTC. Amino acid sequence: CASSEGWAGANVLTF.

This chain's CDR3 is CASSSSGNTGELFF. Here the CDR3 DNA reads TGTGCCAGCAGCTCGAGCGGGAATACCGGGGAGCTGTTTTTT. J is TRBJ2-2 and V is TRBV7-9, with TRBD2 identical over 7 bases. This CDR3 is built from 14 residues. The germline V gene has CDR1 SEHNR and CDR2 FQNEAQ (reference sequence). Trimming cost V 4 bases and J 5 bases; bases outside gene matches: 4.

This chain links TRBV6-5 with TRBJ2-3; D possibly corresponds to TRBD2 (5 bases). Germline-derived CDR1 and CDR2 are MNHEY and SVGAGI. Trimming removed 2 bases at V and 5 bases at J, with 17 bases between. The CDR3 contains 16 residues. The CDR3 coding sequence is TGTGCCAGCAGTTACCCCCAGGCTAGCTCGGGAGATACGCAGTATTTT. Protein: CASSYPQASSGDTQYF.

V usage is TRBV6-5 and J usage is TRBJ1-5, with no clear D. This CDR3 spans 14 amino acids. Germline values: CDR1 MNHEY, CDR2 SVGAGI. V was trimmed by 6 bases and J by 7 bases, leaving 16 bases between them. Written as DNA, the CDR3 is TGTGCCAGCAGCCCAGACCACATTGGGCAGCCCCAGCATTTT. Amino acid sequence: CASSPDHIGQPQHF.

The chain carries TRBV6-5 and TRBJ2-7, with 10 bases identical to TRBD1. Germline V lookup: CDR1 MNHEY, CDR2 SVGAGI. The CDR3 length is 11 residues. J lost 11 bases, V lost 6 bases, and 4 bases had no gene match. CDR3: CASSQGTGEYF. The CDR3 DNA is TGTGCCAGCAGCCAAGGGACAGGGGAGTACTTC.

This chain joins TRBV11-1 and TRBJ1-1, with D perhaps matching TRBD1 (5 bases). The germline V and J ends were trimmed by 4 bases and 6 bases, with 15 bases remaining between them. This CDR3 has 14 residues. Germline V lookup: CDR1 SGHAT, CDR2 FQDESV (reference sequence). CDR3 amino acids: CASSSFGTLAEAFF. The CDR3 DNA follows: TGTGCCAGCAGCTCTTTTGGGACCCTCGCTGAAGCTTTCTTT.

This clone was picked up a small number of times. CDR3 amino acids: CASSLVGALGNYGYTF. The CDR3 coding sequence is TGTGCCAGCAGCTTGGTTGGAGCCTTGGGGAACTATGGCTACACCTTC. The chain uses TRBV5-5 and TRBJ1-2, with no clear D. The length of the CDR3 is 16 residues. The germline V gene has CDR1 SGHKS and CDR2 YYEKEE (reference sequence). V lost 0 bases, J lost 2 bases, and 14 bases lay in between.

This chain links TRBV19 with TRBJ2-7, with D perhaps being TRBD1 or TRBD2 (5 bases each). Trimming cost V 1 base and J 0 bases, with 7 bases left between them. This CDR3 comprises 14 residues. In germline, CDR1 is LNHDA, CDR2 SQIVND (reference sequence). The CDR3 loop reads CASSIAGTSYEQYF. DNA of the CDR3: TGTGCCAGTAGTATAGCAGGGACCTCCTACGAGCAGTACTTC. The variable domain in full, completed from reference TRBV19 and TRBJ2-7, reads DGGITQSPKYLFRKEGQNVTLSCEQNLNHDAMYWYRQDPGQGLRLIYYSQIVNDFQKGDIAEGYSVSREKKESFPLTVTSAQKNPTAFYLCASSIAGTSYEQYFGPGTRLTVT.

The chain is built from TRBV15 and TRBJ2-7; TRBD1 matches 9 bases. Germline trimming cut 0 bases from V and 0 bases from J; bases unmatched to any gene: 6. Germline V CDR1 and CDR2: LNHNV, YYDKDF (reference sequence). The CDR3 loop spans 17 amino acids. CDR3 nucleotide sequence: TGTGCCACCAGCAGAGACGGACAGGGGCCAAGCTCCTACGAGCAGTACTTC. Translation gives CATSRDGQGPSSYEQYF.

This rearrangement joins TRBV18 to TRBJ2-1; 9 bases fit TRBD1. CDR1 KGHSH and CDR2 LQKENI come from the germline V gene. The CDR3 runs to 14 residues. The V gene end was trimmed by 2 bases and the J gene end by 10 bases; junction bases not matched to a gene: 6. CDR3 in DNA: TGTGCCAGCTCACCAGGGACAGGGCGACGGGAGCAGTTCTTC. Its translation: CASSPGTGRREQFF.

V and J are TRBV27 and TRBJ1-3; the match to TRBD1 covers 7 bases. V lost 5 bases and J lost 4; bases outside the gene matches: 23. The CDR3 contains 20 residues. Germline V CDR1 and CDR2: MNHEY, SMNVEV (reference sequence). As DNA, the CDR3 is TGTGCCAGCAGTCTGGGCCCAACCATCTCCAGGGGGGGCATCGGAAACACCATATATTTT. This codes for CASSLGPTISRGGIGNTIYF.

The chain uses TRBV27 and TRBJ2-7, with D possibly TRBD2 on 6 matching bases. The CDR3 sequence is 13 residues long. V shed 5 bases and J shed 4 bases, with 12 bases lying between them. CDR1 and CDR2 (germline): MNHEY, SMNVEV (reference sequence). The CDR3 nucleotides are TGTGCCAGCAGTAAATTGGGGGGTTACGAGCAGTACTTC. Its translation: CASSKLGGYEQYF.

The gene calls are TRBV5-1 and TRBJ2-5; tentatively, D is TRBD1 (6 bases). This CDR3 region has 14 residues. The V gene lost 4 bases and the J gene lost 0 bases, with 10 bases spanning the gap. In germline, CDR1 is SGHRS, CDR2 YFSETQ. In nucleotides, the CDR3 is TGCGCCAGCAGCGAACAGGGAAACCAAGAGACCCAGTACTTC. Amino acid sequence: CASSEQGNQETQYF.

The chain carries TRBV27 and TRBJ2-7; 8 bases match TRBD1. V trimming: 6 bases; J trimming: 4 bases; junction bases outside the gene matches: 11. Germline V gives CDR1 MNHEY, CDR2 SMNVEV (reference sequence). This CDR3 spans 15 amino acids. CDR3 region: CASSLNPGQDYEQYF. The DNA for the CDR3 is TGTGCCAGCAGCCTTAACCCGGGACAGGATTACGAGCAGTACTTC.

The gene calls are TRBV2 and TRBJ1-4; D gene ambiguous. The CDR3 length is 13 residues. V lost 7 bases and J 6 bases, leaving 12 bases between the germline ends. From germline, CDR1 is SNHLY and CDR2 FYNNEI. The CDR3 protein is CASTADSDEKLFF. DNA of the CDR3: TGTGCCAGCACGGCAGATTCGGATGAAAAACTGTTTTTT.

The chain links TRBV4-1 to TRBJ1-5; maybe TRBD1 (5 bases). V gave up 2 bases and J gave up 6 bases, with 20 bases separating them. The CDR3 sequence is 17 residues long. The germline V gene encodes CDR1 MGHRA and CDR2 YSYEKL. CDR3 amino acids: CASSQPPMEGDIQPQHF. CDR3 bases: TGCGCCAGCAGCCAACCCCCTATGGAAGGGGATATTCAGCCCCAGCATTTT.

This clone was observed a handful of times. The V and J genes are TRBV6-5 and TRBJ1-2, with TRBD1 matching over 7 bases. Germline values: CDR1 MNHEY, CDR2 SVGAGI. The CDR3 extends over 13 amino acids. J lost 8 bases, V lost 8 bases, and 11 bases had no gene match. The CDR3 DNA reads as TGTGCCAGCCTCGGCCGGGGGACAGACGGCTACACCTTC. Its protein product is CASLGRGTDGYTF.

V and J are TRBV24-1 and TRBJ2-1, with 8 bases matching TRBD2. CDR1 KGHDR and CDR2 SFDVKD come from the germline V gene. Germline trimming cut 5 bases from V and 5 bases from J; bases unmatched to any gene: 4. The CDR3 contains 14 residues. The CDR3 nucleotides are TGTGCCACCAGTGGAACGGGGGGGGACAATGAGCAGTTCTTC. It encodes CATSGTGGDNEQFF.